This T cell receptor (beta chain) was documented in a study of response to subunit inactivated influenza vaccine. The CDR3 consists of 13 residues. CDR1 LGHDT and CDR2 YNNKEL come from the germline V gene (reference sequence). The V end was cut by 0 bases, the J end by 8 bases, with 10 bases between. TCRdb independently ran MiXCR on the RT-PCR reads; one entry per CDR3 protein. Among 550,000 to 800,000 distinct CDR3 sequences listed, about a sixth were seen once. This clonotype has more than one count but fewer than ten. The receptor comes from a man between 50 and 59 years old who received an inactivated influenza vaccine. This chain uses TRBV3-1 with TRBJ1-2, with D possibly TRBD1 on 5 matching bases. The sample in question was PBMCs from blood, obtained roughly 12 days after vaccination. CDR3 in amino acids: CASSQDRSGGYTF. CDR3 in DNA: TGTGCCAGCAGCCAAGATAGATCAGGGGGCTACACCTTC. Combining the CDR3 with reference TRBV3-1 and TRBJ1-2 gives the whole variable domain DTAVSQTPKYLVTQMGNDKSIKCEQNLGHDTMYWYKQDSKKFLKIMFSYNNKELIINETVPNRFSPKSPDKAHLNLHINSLELGDSAVYFCASSQDRSGGYTFGSGTRLTVV.